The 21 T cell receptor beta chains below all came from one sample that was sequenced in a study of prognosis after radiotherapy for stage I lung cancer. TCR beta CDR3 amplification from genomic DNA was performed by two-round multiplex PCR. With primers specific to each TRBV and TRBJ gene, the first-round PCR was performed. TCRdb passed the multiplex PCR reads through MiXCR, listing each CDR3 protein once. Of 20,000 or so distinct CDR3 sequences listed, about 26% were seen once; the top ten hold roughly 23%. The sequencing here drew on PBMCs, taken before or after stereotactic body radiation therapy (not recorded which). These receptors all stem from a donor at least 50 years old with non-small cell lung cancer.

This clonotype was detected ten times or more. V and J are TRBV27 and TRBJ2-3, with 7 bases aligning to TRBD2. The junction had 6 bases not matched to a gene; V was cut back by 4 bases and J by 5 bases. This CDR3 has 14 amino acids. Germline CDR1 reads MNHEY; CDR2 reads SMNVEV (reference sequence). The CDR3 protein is CASSSSTSVDTQYF. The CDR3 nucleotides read TGTGCCAGCAGTTCCAGTACTAGCGTAGATACGCAGTATTTT.

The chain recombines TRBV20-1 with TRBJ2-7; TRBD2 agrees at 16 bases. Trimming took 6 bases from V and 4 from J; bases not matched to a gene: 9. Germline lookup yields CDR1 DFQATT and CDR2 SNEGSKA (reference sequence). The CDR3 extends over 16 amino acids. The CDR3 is CSAGTSGRAGLYEQYF. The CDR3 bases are TGCAGTGCCGGGACTAGCGGGAGGGCCGGACTTTACGAGCAGTACTTC.

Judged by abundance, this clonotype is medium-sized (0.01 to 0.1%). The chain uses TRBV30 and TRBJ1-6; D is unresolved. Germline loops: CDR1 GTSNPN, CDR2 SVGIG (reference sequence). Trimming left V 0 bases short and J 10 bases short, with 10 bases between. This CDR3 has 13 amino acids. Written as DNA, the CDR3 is TGTGCCTGGAGTGTTTTCGGAATGTCACCCCTCCACTTT. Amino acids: CAWSVFGMSPLHF.

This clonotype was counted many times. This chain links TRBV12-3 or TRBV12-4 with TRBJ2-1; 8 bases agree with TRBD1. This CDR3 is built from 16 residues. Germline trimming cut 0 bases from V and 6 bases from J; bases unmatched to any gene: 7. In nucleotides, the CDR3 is TGTGCCAGCAGTTTAGCGCTTGGACAGGGAAGCAATGAGCAGTTCTTC. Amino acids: CASSLALGQGSNEQFF.

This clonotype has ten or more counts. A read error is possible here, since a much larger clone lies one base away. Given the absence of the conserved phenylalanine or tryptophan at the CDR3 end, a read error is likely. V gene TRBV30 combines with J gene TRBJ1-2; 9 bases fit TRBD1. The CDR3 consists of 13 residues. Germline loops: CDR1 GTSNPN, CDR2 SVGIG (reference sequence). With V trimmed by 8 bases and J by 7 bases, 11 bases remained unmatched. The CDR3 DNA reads TGTGCCAGGGACAGGGCTGTCGGGAGTGGCTACACCCTC. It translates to CARDRAVGSGYTL.

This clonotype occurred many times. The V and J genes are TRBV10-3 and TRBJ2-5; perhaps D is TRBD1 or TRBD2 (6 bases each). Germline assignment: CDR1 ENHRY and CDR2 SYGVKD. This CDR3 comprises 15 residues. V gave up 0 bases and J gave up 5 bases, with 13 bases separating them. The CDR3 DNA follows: TGTGCCATCAGTGAGTCTGTCGGGGGCGCGGAGACCCAGTACTTC. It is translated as CAISESVGGAETQYF.

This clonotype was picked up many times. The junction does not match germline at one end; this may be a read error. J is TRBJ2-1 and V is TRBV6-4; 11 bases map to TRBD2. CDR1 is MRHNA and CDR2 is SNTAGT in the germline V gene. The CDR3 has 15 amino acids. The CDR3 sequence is CAGSETSGSSNEQFF. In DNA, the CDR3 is TGTGCCGGCAGCGAAACTAGCGGGAGTAGTAATGAGCAGTTCTTC.

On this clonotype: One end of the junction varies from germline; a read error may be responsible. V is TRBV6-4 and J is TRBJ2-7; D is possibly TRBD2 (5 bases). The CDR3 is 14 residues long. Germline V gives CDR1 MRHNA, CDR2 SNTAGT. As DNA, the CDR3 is TGTGCCAGCAGTTCTCTAATGACTAATCGCGAGCGGTACTTC. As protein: CASSSLMTNRERYF.

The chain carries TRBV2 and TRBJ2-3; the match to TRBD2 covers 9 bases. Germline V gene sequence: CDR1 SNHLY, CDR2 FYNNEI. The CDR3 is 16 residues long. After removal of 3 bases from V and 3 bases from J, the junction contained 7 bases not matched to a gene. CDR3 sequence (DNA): TGTGCCAGCAGTGACGGTCTAGCGGGATCGACAGATACGCAGTATTTT. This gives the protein CASSDGLAGSTDTQYF.

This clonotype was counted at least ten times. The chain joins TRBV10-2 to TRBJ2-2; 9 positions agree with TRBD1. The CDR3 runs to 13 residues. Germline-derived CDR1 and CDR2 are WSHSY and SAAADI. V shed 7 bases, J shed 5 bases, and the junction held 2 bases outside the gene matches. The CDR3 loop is CASKQGATGELFF. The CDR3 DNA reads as TGCGCCAGCAAACAGGGGGCGACCGGGGAGCTGTTTTTT.

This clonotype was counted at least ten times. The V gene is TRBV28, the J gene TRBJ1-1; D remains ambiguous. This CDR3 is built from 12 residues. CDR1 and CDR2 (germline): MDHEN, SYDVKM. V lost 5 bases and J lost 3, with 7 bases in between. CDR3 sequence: CASSAPYTEAFF. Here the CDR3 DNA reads TGTGCCAGCAGTGCTCCCTACACTGAAGCTTTCTTT.

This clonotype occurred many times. The CDR3 spells CASRPTGLYEQYF. CDR3 bases: TGTGCCAGCAGGCCTACAGGATTATACGAGCAGTACTTC. This chain links TRBV11-2 with TRBJ2-7; possibly TRBD1 for D (5 bases). V lost 6 bases and J 4 bases, leaving 13 bases between the germline ends. The CDR3 has 13 residues. CDR1 and CDR2 (germline): SGHAT, FQNNGV.

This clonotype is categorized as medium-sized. DNA for the CDR3: TGCAGTGCGGGGTTCGTAGATACGCAGTATTTT. Amino acids: CSAGFVDTQYF. J is TRBJ2-3 and V is TRBV20-1; D unresolved. Germline V CDR1 and CDR2: DFQATT, SNEGSKA (reference sequence). The CDR3 runs to 11 residues. The germline V and J ends were trimmed by 6 bases and 5 bases, with 9 bases remaining between them.

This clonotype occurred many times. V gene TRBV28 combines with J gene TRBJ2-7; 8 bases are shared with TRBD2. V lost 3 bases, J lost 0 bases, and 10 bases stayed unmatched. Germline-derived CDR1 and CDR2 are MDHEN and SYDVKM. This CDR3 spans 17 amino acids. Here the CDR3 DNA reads TGTGCCAGCAGTTTTCCCCAGCGGGAGCCCACCTCCTACGAGCAGTACTTC. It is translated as CASSFPQREPTSYEQYF.

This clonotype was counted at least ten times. Here the CDR3 reads CSARDASGSYEQFF. CDR3 DNA sequence: TGCAGTGCTAGAGACGCTAGCGGGAGCTATGAGCAGTTCTTC. The chain joins TRBV20-1 to TRBJ2-1; 10 bases are a match to TRBD2. There are 14 residues in the CDR3. V lost 0 bases, J lost 8 bases, and 4 bases stayed unmatched. Germline assignment: CDR1 DFQATT and CDR2 SNEGSKA (reference sequence).

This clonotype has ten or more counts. This CDR3 is CASTGTGTYEQYF. The CDR3, as DNA: TGTGCCAGTACGGGGACAGGCACCTACGAGCAGTACTTC. V usage is TRBV25-1 and J usage is TRBJ2-7; 8 nucleotides agree with TRBD1. J lost 2 bases, V lost 9 bases, and 6 bases had no gene match. Per the germline V gene, CDR1 is MGHDK and CDR2 is SYGVNS. The CDR3 sequence is 13 residues long.

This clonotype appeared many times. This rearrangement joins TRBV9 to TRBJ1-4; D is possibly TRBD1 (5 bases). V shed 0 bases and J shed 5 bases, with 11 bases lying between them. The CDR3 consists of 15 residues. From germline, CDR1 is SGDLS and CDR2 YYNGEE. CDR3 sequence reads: CASSVAVGGNEKLFF. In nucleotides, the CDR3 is TGTGCCAGCAGCGTAGCTGTGGGGGGGAATGAAAAACTGTTTTTT.

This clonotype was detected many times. CDR3 loop: CAGARDSGSYNEQFF. The CDR3, as DNA: TGCGCCGGCGCTAGGGATAGCGGTTCCTACAATGAGCAGTTCTTC. The chain couples TRBV4-1 to TRBJ2-1; a possible D gene is TRBD2 (6 bases). Germline V lookup: CDR1 MGHRA, CDR2 YSYEKL. This CDR3 contains 15 residues. Between the trimmed V and J ends, which lost 11 bases and 1 base, there was a span of 18 bases.

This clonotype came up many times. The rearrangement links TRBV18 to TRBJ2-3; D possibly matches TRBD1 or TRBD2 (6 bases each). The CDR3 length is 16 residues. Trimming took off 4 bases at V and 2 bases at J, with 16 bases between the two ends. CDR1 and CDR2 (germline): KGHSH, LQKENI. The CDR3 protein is CASSLYGGGNTDTQYF. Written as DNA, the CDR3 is TGTGCCAGCTCACTTTACGGGGGCGGGAACACAGATACGCAGTATTTT.

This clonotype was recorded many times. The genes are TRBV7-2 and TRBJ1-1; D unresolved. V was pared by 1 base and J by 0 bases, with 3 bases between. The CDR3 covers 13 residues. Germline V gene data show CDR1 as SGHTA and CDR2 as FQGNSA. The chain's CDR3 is CASSLEMNTEAFF. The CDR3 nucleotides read TGTGCCAGCAGCTTAGAAATGAACACTGAAGCTTTCTTT.

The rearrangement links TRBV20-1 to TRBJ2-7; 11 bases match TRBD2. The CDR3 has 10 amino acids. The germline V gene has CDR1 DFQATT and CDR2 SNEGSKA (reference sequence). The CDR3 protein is CQRTSGQQYF. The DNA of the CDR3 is TGCCAACGGACTAGCGGGCAGCAGTACTTC.